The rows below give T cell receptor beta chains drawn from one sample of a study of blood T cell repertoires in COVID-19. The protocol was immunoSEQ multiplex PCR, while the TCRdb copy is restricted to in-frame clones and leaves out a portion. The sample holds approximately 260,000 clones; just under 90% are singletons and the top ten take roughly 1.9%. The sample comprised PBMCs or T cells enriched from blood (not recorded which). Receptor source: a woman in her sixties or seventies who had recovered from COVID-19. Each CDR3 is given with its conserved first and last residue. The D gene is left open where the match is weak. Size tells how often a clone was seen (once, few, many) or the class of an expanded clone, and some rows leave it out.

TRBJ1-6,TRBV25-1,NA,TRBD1,TGTGCCAGCAGATCCGGGACAGGCAATTCACCCCTCCACTTT,CASRSGTGNSPLHF
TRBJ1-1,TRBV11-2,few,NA,TGTGCCAGCAGCCCCCCCAGGGTGAACACTGAAGCTTTCTTT,CASSPPRVNTEAFF
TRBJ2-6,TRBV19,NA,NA,TGTGCCAGTAGTGAGGGATCGGGGGCCAACGTCCTGACTTTC,CASSEGSGANVLTF
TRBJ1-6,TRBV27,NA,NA,TGTGCCAGCACCCAGGGTAACTATAATTCACCCCTCCACTTT,CASTQGNYNSPLHF
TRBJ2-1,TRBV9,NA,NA,TGTGCCAGCAGCGTAGGAGCGGCGAGCTCCTACAATGAGCAGTTCTTC,CASSVGAASSYNEQFF
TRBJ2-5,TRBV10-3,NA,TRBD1,TGTGCCATCATGGGGGACAGAGGCGAGACCCAGTACTTC,CAIMGDRGETQYF
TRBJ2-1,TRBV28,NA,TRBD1,TGTGCCAGCAGCGACAGGGTGGCCTACAATGAGCAGTTCTTC,CASSDRVAYNEQFF
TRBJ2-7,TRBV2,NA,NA,TGTGCCTCCCAAAGGCGGGACAGTCCCTACGAGCAGTACTTC,CASQRRDSPYEQYF
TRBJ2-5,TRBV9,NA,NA,TGTGCCAGCAGCGTTGCAGACGGATCAGGGGAGACCCAGTACTTC,CASSVADGSGETQYF
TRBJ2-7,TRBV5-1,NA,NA,TGCGCCAGCAGCTTGGCGGCGGAGGAGCAGTACTTC,CASSLAAEEQYF
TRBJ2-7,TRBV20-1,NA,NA,TGCAGTGCCCCGTCGGGCTACGAGCAGTACTTC,CSAPSGYEQYF
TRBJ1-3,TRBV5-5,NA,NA,TGTGCCAGCAGCTTGGCCGTCGGGTTGGACACCATATATTTT,CASSLAVGLDTIYF
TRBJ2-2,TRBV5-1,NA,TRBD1,TGCGCCAGCAGCTTGGGGCAGGGGGCAGGAACCGGGGAGCTGTTTTTT,CASSLGQGAGTGELFF
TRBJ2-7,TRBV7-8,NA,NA,TGTGCCAGCAGCTTAGCTTTTACAGGGGGGGGTTACGAGCAGTACTTC,CASSLAFTGGGYEQYF
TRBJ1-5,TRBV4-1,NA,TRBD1,TGCGCCAGCAGCCAAGAGCGACAGGGTAATCAGCCCCAGCATTTT,CASSQERQGNQPQHF
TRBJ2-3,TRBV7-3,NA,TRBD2,TGTGCCAGCAGCTTGAGCGGGGGGGATGGAGATACGCAGTATTTT,CASSLSGGDGDTQYF
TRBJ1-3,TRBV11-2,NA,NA,TGTGCCAGCAGCTTAGATAATCGGAACAGGGAATGGGCTGGAAACACCATATATTTT,CASSLDNRNREWAGNTIYF
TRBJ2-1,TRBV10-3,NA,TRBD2,TGTGCCATCCTCTCAGCGGGAGGCAATGAGCAGTTCTTC,CAILSAGGNEQFF
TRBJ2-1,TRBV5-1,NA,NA,TGCGCCAGCAGCTTGGCAGTCTCGGGTAACGAGCAGTTCTTC,CASSLAVSGNEQFF
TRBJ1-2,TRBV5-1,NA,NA,TGCGCCAGCAGCTTTTTAGCGACAGGATCCTATGGCTACACCTTC,CASSFLATGSYGYTF
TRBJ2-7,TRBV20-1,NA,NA,TGCAGTGCTAGAACGATACTAGGGCAGTACTTC,CSARTILGQYF
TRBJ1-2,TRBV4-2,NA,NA,TGTGCCAGCAGCCAAGATAACTACGGCTACACCTTC,CASSQDNYGYTF
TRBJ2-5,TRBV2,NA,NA,TGTGCCAGCAGTGAGAGGTGGAGGGGAGAGACCCAGTACTTC,CASSERWRGETQYF
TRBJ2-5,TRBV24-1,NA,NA,TGTGCCACCAGTGCCCTCGCAGGGGAGACCCAGTACTTC,CATSALAGETQYF
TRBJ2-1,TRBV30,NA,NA,TGTGCCTGGAGTTTAGCGGCCCCGGGTCAGTTCTTC,CAWSLAAPGQFF
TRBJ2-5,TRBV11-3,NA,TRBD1,TGTGCCAGCAGTTACGGGACAGGGGGCATCGAGACCCAGTACTTC,CASSYGTGGIETQYF
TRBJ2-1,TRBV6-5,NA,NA,TGTGCCGTCCCGGGACTCCTGGGGGATGAGCAGTTCTTC,CAVPGLLGDEQFF
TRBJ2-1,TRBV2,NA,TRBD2,TGTGCCAGCATTTGGACTAGCGGGGTCTACAATGAGCAGTTCTTC,CASIWTSGVYNEQFF
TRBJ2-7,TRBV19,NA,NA,TGTGCCAGTAGTGACCGACAGAGCTCCTACGAGCAGTACTTC,CASSDRQSSYEQYF
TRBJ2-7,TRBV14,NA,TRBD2,TGTGCCAGCAGCGACAAGTTCACTAGCGGGAGTCACGAGCAGTACTTC,CASSDKFTSGSHEQYF
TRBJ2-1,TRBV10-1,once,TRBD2,TGCGCCAGCAGTCATAGCGGGAGGGCCGGGTCTGAGCAGTTCTTC,CASSHSGRAGSEQFF
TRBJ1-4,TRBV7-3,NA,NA,TGTGCCAGCAGCTTAAACAAGGGGGAAAAACTGTTTTTT,CASSLNKGEKLFF
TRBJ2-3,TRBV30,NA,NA,TGTGCCTGGAGTAGAGAGCAAGGAGTAGTGGATACGCAGTATTTT,CAWSREQGVVDTQYF
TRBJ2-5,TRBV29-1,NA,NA,TGCAGCGTTTCTCTAGCGGAGACCCAGTACTTC,CSVSLAETQYF
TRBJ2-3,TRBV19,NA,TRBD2,TGTGCCAGTAGTATAGTTCGGGGGGCTAGCGGGAGTACAGATACGCAGTATTTT,CASSIVRGASGSTDTQYF
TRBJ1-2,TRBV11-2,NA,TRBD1,TGTGCCAGCAGGTTAGCCCCCAGACAGGGAAATGGCTACACCTTC,CASRLAPRQGNGYTF
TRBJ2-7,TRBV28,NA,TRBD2,TGTGCCTCGACCAGCGGGAGCCCCTACGAGCAGTACTTC,CASTSGSPYEQYF
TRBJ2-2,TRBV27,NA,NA,TGTGCCAGCAGTTTAGGGGGCTGGACCGGGGAGCTGTTTTTT,CASSLGGWTGELFF
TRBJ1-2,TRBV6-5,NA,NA,TGTGCCAGCAGTTACTCGAAGGCAGGCTACTATGGCTACACCTTC,CASSYSKAGYYGYTF
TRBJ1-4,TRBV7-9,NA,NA,TGTGCCAGCAGCTTTCGACAGACTAATGAAAAACTGTTTTTT,CASSFRQTNEKLFF
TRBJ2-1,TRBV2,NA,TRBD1,TGTGCCAGCAGTAACCGGGACAGGGTGCACAATGAGCAGTTCTTC,CASSNRDRVHNEQFF
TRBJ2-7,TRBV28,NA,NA,TGTGCCAGCAGCTCGCCCCCCGGGCAGGGCCTACCCTACGAGCAGTACTTC,CASSSPPGQGLPYEQYF
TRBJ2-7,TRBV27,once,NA,TGTGCCAGCAGTCCCCGGACAGAGTCCTACGAGCAGTACTTC,CASSPRTESYEQYF
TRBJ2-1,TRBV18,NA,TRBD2,TGTGCCAGCTCACCCAGCCTAGCGGGAGACAATGAGCAGTTCTTC,CASSPSLAGDNEQFF
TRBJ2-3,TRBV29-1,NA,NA,TGCAGCGTTGCTAGAGAGAGCACAGATACGCAGTATTTT,CSVARESTDTQYF
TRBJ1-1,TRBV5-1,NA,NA,TGCGCCAGCAGCTTGGATGCGGGGGGCACTGAAGCTTTCTTT,CASSLDAGGTEAFF
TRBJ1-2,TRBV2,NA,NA,TGTGCCAGCAATGAGTTACAGGATGGCTACACCTTC,CASNELQDGYTF
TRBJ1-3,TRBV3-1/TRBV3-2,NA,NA,TGTGCCAGCAGCCAATTCCGGGAGGGAACTCACTCTGGAAACACCATATATTTT,CASSQFREGTHSGNTIYF
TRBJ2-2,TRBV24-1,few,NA,TGTGCCTCCACGGGAAACACCGGGGAGCTGTTTTTT,CASTGNTGELFF
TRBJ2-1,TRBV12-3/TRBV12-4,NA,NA,TGTGCCAGCAGCCAGTATAATGAGCAGTTCTTC,CASSQYNEQFF
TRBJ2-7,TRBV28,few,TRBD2,TGTGCCAGCAGAACTCTAGCGGCCCCCTACGAGCAGTACTTC,CASRTLAAPYEQYF
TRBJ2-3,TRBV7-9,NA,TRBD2,TGTGCCAGCAAACTCTACGGGAGGACAGATACGCAGTATTTT,CASKLYGRTDTQYF
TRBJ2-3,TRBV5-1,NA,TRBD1,TGCGCCAGCAGCCGGGACAGGGTCGATACGCAGTATTTT,CASSRDRVDTQYF
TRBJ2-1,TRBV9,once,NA,TGTGCCAGCAGCGTAGGAGGTGCGTTCAACAATGAGCAGTTCTTC,CASSVGGAFNNEQFF
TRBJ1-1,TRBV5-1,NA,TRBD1,TGCGCCAGCAGCCAGGGACAGCCGAACACTGAAGCTTTCTTT,CASSQGQPNTEAFF
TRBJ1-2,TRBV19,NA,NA,TGTGCCAGTAGTATAACAGGGTCTAAGGCCTTTCATGGCTACACCTTC,CASSITGSKAFHGYTF
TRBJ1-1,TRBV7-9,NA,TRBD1,TGTGCCAGCAGCCTCCCGGGACAGGGAAACACTGAAGCTTTCTTT,CASSLPGQGNTEAFF
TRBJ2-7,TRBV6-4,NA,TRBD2,TGTGCCAGCAGTGACTCTCCCGGGACTAGCTCCTACGAGCAGTACTTC,CASSDSPGTSSYEQYF
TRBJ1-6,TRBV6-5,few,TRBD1,TGTGCCAGCAGTCAGACAGGGGCGCTGGGTTCACCCCTCCACTTT,CASSQTGALGSPLHF
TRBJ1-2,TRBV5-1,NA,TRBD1,TGCGCCAGCAGCTTGGCGGTGCCGACAGGGAACTATGGCTACACCTTC,CASSLAVPTGNYGYTF